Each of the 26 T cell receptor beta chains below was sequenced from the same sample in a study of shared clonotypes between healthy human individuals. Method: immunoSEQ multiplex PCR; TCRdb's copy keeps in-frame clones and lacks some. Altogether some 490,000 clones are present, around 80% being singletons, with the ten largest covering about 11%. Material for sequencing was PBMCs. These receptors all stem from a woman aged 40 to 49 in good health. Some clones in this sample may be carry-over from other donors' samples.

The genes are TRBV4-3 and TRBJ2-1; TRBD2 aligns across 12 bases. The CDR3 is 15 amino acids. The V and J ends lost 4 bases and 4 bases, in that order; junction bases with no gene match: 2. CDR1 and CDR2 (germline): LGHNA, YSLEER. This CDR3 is CASSPGLAGYNEQFF. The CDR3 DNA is TGCGCCAGCAGCCCGGGACTAGCGGGTTACAATGAGCAGTTCTTC.

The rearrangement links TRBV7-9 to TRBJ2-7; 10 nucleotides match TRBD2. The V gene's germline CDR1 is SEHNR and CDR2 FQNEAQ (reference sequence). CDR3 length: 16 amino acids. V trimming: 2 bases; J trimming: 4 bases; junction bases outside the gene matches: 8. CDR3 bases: TGTGCCAGCAGCTTACGACCTACTAGCGGGATATACGAGCAGTACTTC. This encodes CASSLRPTSGIYEQYF.

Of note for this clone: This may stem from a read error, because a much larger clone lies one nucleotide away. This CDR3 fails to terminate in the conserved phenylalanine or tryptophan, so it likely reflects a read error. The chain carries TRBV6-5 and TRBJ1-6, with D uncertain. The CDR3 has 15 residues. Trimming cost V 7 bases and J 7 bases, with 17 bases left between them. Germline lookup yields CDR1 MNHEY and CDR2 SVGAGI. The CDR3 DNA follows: TGTGCCAGCACCCCCTCCGGCCCAGGCAATTCACCCCTCCACCTT. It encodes CASTPSGPGNSPLHL.

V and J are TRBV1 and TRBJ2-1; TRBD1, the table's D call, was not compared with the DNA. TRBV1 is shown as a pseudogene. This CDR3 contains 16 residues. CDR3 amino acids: CTSSQPDRGPYNEQFF. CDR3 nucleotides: TGCACCAGCAGCCAACCCGACAGGGGGCCATACAATGAGCAGTTCTTC.

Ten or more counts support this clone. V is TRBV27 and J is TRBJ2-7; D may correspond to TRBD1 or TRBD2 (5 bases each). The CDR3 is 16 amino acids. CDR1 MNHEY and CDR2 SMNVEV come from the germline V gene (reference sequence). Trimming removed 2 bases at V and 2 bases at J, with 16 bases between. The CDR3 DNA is TGTGCCAGCAGTTTAAGGGTAGGGACGGGAACCTACGAGCAGTACTTC. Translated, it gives CASSLRVGTGTYEQYF.

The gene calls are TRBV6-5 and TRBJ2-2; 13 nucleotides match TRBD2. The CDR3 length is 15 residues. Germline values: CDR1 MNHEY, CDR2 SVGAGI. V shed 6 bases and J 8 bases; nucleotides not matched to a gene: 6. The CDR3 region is CASSRTSGSPGELFF. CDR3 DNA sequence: TGTGCCAGCAGCCGGACTAGCGGGAGTCCGGGGGAGCTGTTTTTT.

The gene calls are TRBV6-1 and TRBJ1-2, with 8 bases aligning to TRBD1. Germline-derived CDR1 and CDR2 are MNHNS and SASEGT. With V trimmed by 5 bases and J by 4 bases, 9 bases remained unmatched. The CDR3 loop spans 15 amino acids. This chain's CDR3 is CASSLDRGLIYGYTF. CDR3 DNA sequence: TGTGCCAGCAGTCTAGACAGGGGATTAATCTATGGCTACACCTTC.

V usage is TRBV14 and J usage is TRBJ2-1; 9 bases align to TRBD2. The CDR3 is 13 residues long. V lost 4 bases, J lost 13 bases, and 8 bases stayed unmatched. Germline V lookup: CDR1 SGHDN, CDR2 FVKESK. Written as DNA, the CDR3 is TGTGCCAGCAGCCCCGGGGCTAGCGGGGATCAGTTCTTC. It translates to CASSPGASGDQFF.

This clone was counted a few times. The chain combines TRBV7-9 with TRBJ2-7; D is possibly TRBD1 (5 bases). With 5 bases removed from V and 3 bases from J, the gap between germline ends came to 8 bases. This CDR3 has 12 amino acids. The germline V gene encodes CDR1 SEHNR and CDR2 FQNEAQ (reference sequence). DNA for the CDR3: TGTGCCAGCAGCGGAGACAGCTACGAGCAGTACTTC. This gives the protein CASSGDSYEQYF. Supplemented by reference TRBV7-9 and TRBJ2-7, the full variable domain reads DTGVSQNPRHKITKRGQNVTFRCDPISEHNRLYWYRQTLGQGPEFLTYFQNEAQLEKSRLLSDRFSAERPKGSFSTLEIQRTEQGDSAMYLCASSGDSYEQYFGPGTRLTVT.

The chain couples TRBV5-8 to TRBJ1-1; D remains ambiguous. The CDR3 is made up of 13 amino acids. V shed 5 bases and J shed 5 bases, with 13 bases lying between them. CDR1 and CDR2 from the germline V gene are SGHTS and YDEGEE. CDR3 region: CASRMKGSTEAFF. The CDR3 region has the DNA TGTGCCAGCAGAATGAAGGGTAGTACTGAAGCTTTCTTT.

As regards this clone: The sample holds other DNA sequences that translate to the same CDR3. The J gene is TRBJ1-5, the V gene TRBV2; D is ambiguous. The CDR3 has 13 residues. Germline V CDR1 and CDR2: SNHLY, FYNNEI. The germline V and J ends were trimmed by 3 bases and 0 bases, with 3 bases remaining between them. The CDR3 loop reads CASSEHSNQPQHF. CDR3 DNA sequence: TGTGCCAGCAGTGAGCATAGCAATCAGCCCCAGCATTTT.

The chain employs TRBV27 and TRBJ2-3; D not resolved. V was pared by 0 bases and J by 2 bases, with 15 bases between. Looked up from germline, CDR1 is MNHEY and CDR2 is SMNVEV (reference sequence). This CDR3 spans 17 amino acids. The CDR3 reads CASSLSHPTRPTDTQYF. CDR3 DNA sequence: TGTGCCAGCAGTTTATCTCACCCGACTCGCCCCACAGATACGCAGTATTTT.

The CDR3 DNA sequence: TGCGCCAGCAGCTTTAAGGGAAATGGCGGGGAGACCCAGTACTTC. The encoded protein is CASSFKGNGGETQYF. J is TRBJ2-5 and V is TRBV5-1; tentative D call: TRBD2 (5 bases). The ends were cut back, 2 bases at V and 5 bases at J, with 16 bases in the middle. Germline CDR1 reads SGHRS; CDR2 reads YFSETQ. The CDR3 length is 15 residues.

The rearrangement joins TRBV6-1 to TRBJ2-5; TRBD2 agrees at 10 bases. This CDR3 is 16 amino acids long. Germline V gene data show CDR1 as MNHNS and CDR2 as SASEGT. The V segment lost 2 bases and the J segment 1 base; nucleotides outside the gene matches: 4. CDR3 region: CASSEIAGGFQETQYF. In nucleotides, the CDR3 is TGTGCCAGCAGTGAAATAGCGGGAGGCTTCCAAGAGACCCAGTACTTC.

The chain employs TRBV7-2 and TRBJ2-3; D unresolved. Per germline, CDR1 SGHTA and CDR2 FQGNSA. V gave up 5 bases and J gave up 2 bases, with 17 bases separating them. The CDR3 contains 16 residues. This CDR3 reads CASSGGSLGLTDTQYF. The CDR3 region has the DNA TGTGCCAGCAGCGGTGGTTCGCTCGGTCTCACAGATACGCAGTATTTT.

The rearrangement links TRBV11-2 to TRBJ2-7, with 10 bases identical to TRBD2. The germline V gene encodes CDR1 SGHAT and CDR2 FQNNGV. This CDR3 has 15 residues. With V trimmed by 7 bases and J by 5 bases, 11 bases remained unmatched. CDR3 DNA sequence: TGTGCCAGCACGGGGTGGCTAGCGGGAGCCCACGAGCAGTACTTC. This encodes CASTGWLAGAHEQYF.

CDR3 amino acids: CASSTPRLAGSDEQFF. CDR3 in DNA: TGTGCCAGCAGTACCCCCCGACTAGCTGGATCGGATGAGCAGTTCTTC. The chain recombines TRBV28 with TRBJ2-1; TRBD2 matches 7 bases. CDR1 is MDHEN and CDR2 is SYDVKM in the germline V gene. The CDR3 totals 16 residues. The V segment lost 5 bases and the J segment 8 bases; nucleotides outside the gene matches: 15.

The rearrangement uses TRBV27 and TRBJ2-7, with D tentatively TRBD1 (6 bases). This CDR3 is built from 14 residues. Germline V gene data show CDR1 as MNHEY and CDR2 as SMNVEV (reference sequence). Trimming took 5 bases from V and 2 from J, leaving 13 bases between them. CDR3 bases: TGTGCCAGCAGTGAGGAACAGGGAACCTACGAGCAGTACTTC. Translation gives CASSEEQGTYEQYF.

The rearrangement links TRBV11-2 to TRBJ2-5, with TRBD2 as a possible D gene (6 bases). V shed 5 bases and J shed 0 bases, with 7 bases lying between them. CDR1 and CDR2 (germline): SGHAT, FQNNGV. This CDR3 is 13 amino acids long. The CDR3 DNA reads TGTGCCAGCAGCGCGGGGTACCAAGAGACCCAGTACTTC. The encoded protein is CASSAGYQETQYF.

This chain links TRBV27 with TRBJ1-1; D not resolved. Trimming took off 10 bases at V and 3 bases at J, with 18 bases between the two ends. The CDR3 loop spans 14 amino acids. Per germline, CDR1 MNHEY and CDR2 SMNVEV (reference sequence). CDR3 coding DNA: TGTGCCACCTCCGTGCGGGCGGGATACACTGAAGCTTTCTTT. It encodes CATSVRAGYTEAFF.

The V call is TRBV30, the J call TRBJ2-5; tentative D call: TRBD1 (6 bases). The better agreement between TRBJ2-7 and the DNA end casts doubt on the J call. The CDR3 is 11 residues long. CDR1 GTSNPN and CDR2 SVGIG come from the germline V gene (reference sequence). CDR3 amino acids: CATGNTYEQYF. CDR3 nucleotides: TGTGCCACAGGGAACACCTACGAGCAGTACTTC.

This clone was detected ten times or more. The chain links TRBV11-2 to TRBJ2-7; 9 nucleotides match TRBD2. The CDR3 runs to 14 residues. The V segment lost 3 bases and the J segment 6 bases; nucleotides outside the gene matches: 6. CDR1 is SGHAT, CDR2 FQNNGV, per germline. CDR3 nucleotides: TGTGCCAGCAGCTTTAGCGGGGGTGCCCTCGAGCAGTACTTC. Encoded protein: CASSFSGGALEQYF.

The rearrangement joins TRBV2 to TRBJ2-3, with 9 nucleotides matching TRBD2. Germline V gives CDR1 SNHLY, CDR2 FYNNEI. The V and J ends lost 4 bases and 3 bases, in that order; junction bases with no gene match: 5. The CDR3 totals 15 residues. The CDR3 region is CASSGASGKTDTQYF. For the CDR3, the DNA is TGTGCCAGCAGTGGGGCTAGCGGGAAAACAGATACGCAGTATTTT.

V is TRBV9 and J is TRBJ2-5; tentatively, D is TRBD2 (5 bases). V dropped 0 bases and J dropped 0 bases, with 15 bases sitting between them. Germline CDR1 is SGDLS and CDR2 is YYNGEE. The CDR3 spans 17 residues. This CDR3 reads CASSVDGGWEYQETQYF. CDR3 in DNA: TGTGCCAGCAGCGTAGACGGCGGGTGGGAGTACCAAGAGACCCAGTACTTC. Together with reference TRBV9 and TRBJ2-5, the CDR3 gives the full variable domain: DSGVTQTPKHLITATGQRVTLRCSPRSGDLSVYWYQQSLDQGLQFLIQYYNGEERAKGNILERFSAQQFPDLHSELNLSSLELGDSALYFCASSVDGGWEYQETQYFGPGTRLLVL.

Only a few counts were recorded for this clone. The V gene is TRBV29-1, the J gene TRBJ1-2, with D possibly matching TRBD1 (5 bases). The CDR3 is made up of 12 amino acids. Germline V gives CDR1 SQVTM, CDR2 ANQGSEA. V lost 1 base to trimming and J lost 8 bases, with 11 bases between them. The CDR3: CSVEVEGRGYTF. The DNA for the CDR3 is TGCAGCGTTGAAGTCGAGGGGAGGGGCTACACCTTC.

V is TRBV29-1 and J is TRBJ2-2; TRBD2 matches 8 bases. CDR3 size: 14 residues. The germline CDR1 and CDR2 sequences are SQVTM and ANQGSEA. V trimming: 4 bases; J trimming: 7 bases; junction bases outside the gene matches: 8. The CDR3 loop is CSVGRTSSIGELFF. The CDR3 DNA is TGCAGCGTTGGAAGGACTAGCTCAATCGGGGAGCTGTTTTTT.